This T cell receptor beta chain was obtained from a study of T cell repertoires in aging, cancer and after chemotherapy. Rearranged V-D-J TRB sequences were amplified with a mixed TRB-A/B primer pool. TCRdb used MiXCR to reprocess the multiplex PCR reads, holding one entry per CDR3 protein. This table has roughly 8,600 distinct CDR3 sequences, 32% appearing once. General study results and limits: In healthy donors, age-related TCR diversity loss mainly reflected lost richness. Compared with age-matched healthy donors, untreated hematological or solid cancer patients showed higher blood TCR clonality.

CDR3 length: 14 amino acids. Trimming shortened V by 5 bases and J by 6 bases, and 15 bases separated the two germline ends. CDR1 SGHVS and CDR2 FNYEAQ come from the germline V gene. In the case of this clonotype: The antigen is unknown.

Amplification of TCR beta used genomic DNA extracted from peripheral blood. Sequencing input: blood. The clonotype originates from a human donor in good health. The J gene is TRBJ2-3, the V gene TRBV7-6; D possibly corresponds to TRBD2 (5 bases). The CDR3 DNA is TGTGCCAGCAGCCCGGGCCTCCCGGGGGATACGCAGTATTTT. Encoded protein: CASSPGLPGDTQYF.